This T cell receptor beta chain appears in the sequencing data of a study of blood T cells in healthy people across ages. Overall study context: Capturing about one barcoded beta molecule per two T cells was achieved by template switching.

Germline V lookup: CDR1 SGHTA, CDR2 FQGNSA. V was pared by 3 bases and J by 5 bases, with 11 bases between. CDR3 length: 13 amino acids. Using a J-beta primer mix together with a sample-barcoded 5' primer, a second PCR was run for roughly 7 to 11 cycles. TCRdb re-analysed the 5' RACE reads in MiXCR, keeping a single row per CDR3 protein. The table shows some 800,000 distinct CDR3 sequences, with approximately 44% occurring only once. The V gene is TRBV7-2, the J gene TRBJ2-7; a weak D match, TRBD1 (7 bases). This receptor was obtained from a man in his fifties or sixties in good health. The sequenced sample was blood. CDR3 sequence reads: CASSLAGGHEQYF. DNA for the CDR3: TGTGCCAGCAGCTTGGCAGGGGGGCACGAGCAGTACTTC.